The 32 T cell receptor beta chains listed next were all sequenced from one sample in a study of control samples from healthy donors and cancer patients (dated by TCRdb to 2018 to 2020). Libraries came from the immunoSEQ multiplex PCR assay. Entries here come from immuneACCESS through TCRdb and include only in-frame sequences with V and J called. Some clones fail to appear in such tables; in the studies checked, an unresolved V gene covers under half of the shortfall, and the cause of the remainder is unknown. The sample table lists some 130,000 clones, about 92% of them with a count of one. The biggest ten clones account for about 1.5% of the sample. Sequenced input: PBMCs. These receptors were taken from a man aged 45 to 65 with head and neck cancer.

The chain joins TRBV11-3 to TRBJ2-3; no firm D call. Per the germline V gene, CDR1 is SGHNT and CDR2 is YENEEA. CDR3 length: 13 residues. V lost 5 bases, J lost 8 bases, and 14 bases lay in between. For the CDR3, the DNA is TGTGCCAGCAGCCTGACCCCGGGCGCTACGCAGTATTTT. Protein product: CASSLTPGATQYF.

The CDR3 region is CASSLDITGTDTQYF. Here the CDR3 DNA reads TGCGCCAGCAGCTTGGATATCACAGGGACAGATACGCAGTATTTT. The rearrangement links TRBV5-1 to TRBJ2-3, with D perhaps TRBD1 (6 bases). Germline CDR1 reads SGHRS; CDR2 reads YFSETQ. CDR3 length: 15 amino acids. V lost 0 bases, J lost 3 bases, and 11 bases lay in between.

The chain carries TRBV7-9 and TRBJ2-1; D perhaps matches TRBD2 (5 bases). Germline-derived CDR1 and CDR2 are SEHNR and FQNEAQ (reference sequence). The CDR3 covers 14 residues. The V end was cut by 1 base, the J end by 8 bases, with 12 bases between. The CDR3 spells CASSLGARRDEQFF. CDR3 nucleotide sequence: TGTGCCAGCAGCTTAGGGGCTAGGCGGGATGAGCAGTTCTTC. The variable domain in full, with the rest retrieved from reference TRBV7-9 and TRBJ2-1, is DTGVSQNPRHKITKRGQNVTFRCDPISEHNRLYWYRQTLGQGPEFLTYFQNEAQLEKSRLLSDRFSAERPKGSFSTLEIQRTEQGDSAMYLCASSLGARRDEQFFGPGTRLTVL.

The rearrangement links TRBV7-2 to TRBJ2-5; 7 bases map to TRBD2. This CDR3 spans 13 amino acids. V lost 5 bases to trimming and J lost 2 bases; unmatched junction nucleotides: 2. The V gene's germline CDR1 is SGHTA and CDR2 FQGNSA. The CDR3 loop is CASSRGLQETQYF. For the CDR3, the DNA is TGTGCCAGCAGCCGGGGACTACAAGAGACCCAGTACTTC.

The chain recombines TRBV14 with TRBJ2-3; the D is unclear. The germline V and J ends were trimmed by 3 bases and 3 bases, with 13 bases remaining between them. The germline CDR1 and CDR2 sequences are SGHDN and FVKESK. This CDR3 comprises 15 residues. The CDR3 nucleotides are TGTGCCAGCAGCCAGGAAAAACTGGGAACAGATACGCAGTATTTT. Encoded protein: CASSQEKLGTDTQYF.

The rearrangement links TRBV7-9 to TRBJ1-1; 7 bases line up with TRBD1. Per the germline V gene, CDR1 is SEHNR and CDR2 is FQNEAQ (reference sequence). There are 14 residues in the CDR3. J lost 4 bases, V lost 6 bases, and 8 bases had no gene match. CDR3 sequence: CASRQGEARTEAFF. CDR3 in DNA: TGTGCCAGCAGGCAGGGGGAGGCCCGCACTGAAGCTTTCTTT.

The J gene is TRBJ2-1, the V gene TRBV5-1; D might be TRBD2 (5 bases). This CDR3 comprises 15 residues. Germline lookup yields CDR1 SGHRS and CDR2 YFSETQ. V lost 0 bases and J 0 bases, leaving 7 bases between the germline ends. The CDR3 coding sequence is TGCGCCAGCAGCTTGGTGGCGGGCTCCTACAATGAGCAGTTCTTC. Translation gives CASSLVAGSYNEQFF.

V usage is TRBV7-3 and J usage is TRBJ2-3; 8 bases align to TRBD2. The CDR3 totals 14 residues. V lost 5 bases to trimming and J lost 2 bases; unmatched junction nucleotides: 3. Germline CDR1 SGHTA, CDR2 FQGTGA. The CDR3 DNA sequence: TGTGCCAGCAGCGCAGCGGGGGTCACAGATACGCAGTATTTT. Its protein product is CASSAAGVTDTQYF.

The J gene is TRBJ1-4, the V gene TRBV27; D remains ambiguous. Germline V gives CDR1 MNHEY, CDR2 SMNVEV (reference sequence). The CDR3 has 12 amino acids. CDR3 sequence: CATGYSGEKLFF. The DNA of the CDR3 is TGTGCTACGGGCTATTCAGGAGAAAAACTGTTTTTT. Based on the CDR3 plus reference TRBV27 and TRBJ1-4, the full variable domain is EAQVTQNPRYLITVTGKKLTVTCSQNMNHEYMSWYRQDPGLGLRQIYYSMNVEVTDKGDVPEGYKVSRKEKRNFPLILESPSPNQTSLYFCATGYSGEKLFFGSGTQLSVL.

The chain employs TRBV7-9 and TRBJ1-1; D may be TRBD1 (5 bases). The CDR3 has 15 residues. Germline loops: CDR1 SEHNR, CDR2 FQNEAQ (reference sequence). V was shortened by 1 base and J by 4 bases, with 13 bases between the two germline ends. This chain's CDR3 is CASSLVAGRSTEAFF. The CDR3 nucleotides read TGTGCCAGCAGCTTAGTAGCAGGGCGGAGCACTGAAGCTTTCTTT.

The CDR3 spells CASSYRRYNSPLHF. The CDR3 DNA reads as TGTGCCAGCAGTTACAGGAGGTATAATTCACCCCTCCACTTT. The rearrangement uses TRBV6-5 and TRBJ1-6; D is ambiguous. Germline V CDR1 and CDR2: MNHEY, SVGAGI. V was cut by 2 bases and J by 4 bases, with 6 bases left in between. This CDR3 comprises 14 residues.

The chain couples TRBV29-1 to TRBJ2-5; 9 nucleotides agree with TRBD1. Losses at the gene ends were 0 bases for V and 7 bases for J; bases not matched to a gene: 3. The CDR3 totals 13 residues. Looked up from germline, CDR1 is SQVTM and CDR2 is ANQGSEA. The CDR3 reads CSVEEDRGVTQYF. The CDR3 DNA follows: TGCAGCGTTGAAGAGGACAGGGGTGTGACCCAGTACTTC.

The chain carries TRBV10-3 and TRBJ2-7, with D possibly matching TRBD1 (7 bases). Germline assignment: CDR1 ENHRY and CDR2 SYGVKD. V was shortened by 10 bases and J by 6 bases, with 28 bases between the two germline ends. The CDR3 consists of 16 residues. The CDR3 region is CASTPAQEGADREQYF. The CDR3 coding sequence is TGTGCCAGCACGCCGGCGCAGGAGGGGGCCGATCGCGAGCAGTACTTC.

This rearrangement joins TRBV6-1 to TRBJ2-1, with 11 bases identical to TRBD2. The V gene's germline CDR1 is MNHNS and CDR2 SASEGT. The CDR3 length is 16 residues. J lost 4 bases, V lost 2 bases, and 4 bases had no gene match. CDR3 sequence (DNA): TGTGCCAGCAGTGAACAGGGACTAGCGGATTACAATGAGCAGTTCTTC. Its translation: CASSEQGLADYNEQFF.

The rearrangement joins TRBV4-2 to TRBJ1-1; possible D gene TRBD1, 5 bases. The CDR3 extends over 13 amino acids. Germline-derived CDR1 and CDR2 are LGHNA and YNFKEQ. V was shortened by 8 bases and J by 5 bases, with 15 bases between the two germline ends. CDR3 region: CASRDSRVTEAFF. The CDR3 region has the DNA TGTGCCAGCCGAGACAGTCGTGTAACTGAAGCTTTCTTT.

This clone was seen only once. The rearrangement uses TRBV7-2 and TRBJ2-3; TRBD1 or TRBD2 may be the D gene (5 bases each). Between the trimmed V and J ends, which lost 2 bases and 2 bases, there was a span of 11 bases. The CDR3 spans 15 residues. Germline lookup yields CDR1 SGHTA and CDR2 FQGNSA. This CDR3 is CASSLTGPSTDTQYF. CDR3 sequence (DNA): TGTGCCAGCAGCTTAACGGGGCCTTCCACAGATACGCAGTATTTT.

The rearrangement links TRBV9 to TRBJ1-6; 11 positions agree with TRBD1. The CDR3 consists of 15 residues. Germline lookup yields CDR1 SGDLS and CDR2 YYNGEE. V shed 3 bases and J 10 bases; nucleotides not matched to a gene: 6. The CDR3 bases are TGTGCCAGCAGCGGGACAGGGGGCCTTCGGTCACCCCTCCACTTT. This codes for CASSGTGGLRSPLHF.

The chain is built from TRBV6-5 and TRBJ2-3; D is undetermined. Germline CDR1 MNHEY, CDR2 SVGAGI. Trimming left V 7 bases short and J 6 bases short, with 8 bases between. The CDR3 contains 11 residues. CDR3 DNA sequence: TGTGCCAGCACCTCCGAGGATACGCAGTATTTT. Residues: CASTSEDTQYF.

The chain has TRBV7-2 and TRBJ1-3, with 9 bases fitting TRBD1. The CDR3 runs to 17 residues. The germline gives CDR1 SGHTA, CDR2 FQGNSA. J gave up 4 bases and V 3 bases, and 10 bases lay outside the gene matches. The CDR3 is CASSFSTGGIFGNTIYF. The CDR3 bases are TGTGCCAGCAGCTTTTCGACAGGGGGGATCTTCGGAAACACCATATATTTT. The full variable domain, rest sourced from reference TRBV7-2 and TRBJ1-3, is GAGVSQSPSNKVTEKGKDVELRCDPISGHTALYWYRQSLGQGLEFLIYFQGNSAPDKSGLPSDRFSAERTGGSVSTLTIQRTQQEDSAVYLCASSFSTGGIFGNTIYFGEGSWLTVV.

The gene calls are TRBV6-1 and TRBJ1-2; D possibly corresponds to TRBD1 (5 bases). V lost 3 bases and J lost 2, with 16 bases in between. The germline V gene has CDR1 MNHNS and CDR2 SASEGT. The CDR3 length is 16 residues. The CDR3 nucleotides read TGTGCCAGCAGTGATGCAGGACACATACCAAACTATGGCTACACCTTC. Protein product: CASSDAGHIPNYGYTF.

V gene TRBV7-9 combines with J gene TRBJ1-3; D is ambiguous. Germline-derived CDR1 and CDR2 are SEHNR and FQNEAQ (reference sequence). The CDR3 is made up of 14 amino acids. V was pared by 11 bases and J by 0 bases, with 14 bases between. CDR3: CAAPSPGSGNTIYF. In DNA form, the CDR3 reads TGTGCCGCCCCTAGCCCCGGCTCTGGAAACACCATATATTTT. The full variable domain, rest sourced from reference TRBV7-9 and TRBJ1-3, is DTGVSQNPRHKITKRGQNVTFRCDPISEHNRLYWYRQTLGQGPEFLTYFQNEAQLEKSRLLSDRFSAERPKGSFSTLEIQRTEQGDSAMYLCAAPSPGSGNTIYFGEGSWLTVV.

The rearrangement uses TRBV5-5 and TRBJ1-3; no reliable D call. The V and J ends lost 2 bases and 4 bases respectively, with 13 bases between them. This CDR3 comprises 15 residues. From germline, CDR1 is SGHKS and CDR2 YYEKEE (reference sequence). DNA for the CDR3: TGTGCCAGCAGCTTAGGCACGGGAACAGGAAACACCATATATTTT. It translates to CASSLGTGTGNTIYF.

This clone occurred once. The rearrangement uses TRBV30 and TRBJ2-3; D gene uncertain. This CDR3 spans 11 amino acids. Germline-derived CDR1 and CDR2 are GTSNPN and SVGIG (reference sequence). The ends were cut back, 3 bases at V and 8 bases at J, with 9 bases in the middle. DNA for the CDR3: TGTGCCTGGAGCATACAAGCTACGCAGTATTTT. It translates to CAWSIQATQYF.

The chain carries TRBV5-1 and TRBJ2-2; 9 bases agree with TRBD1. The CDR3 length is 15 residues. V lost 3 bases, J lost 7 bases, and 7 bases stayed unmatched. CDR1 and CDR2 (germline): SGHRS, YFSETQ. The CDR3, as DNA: TGCGCCAGCAGCTCCGGGACAGGGAGGATCGGGGAGCTGTTTTTT. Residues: CASSSGTGRIGELFF.

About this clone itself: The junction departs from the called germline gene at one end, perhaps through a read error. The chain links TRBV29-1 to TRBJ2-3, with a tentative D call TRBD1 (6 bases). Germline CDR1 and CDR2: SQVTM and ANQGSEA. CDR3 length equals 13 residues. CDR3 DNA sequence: TGCAGCGTGGAAGGGGGTAGCACAGATACGCAGTATTTT. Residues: CSVEGGSTDTQYF.

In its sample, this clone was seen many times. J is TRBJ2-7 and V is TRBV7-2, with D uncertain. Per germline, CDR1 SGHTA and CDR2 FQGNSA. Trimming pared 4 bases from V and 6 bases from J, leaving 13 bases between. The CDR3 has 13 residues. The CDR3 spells CASSSRTFPEQYF. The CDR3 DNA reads TGTGCCAGCAGCTCTCGGACCTTTCCCGAGCAGTACTTC. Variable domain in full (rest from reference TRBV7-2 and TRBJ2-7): GAGVSQSPSNKVTEKGKDVELRCDPISGHTALYWYRQSLGQGLEFLIYFQGNSAPDKSGLPSDRFSAERTGGSVSTLTIQRTQQEDSAVYLCASSSRTFPEQYFGPGTRLTVT.

The CDR3 nucleotides read TGTGCCAGCAGTTGGACTAGCGGGGGGGCAGAGACCCAGTACTTC. Translation: CASSWTSGGAETQYF. The chain recombines TRBV6-2 or TRBV6-3 with TRBJ2-5; the match to TRBD2 covers 15 bases. Trimming removed 4 bases from V and 4 bases from J; junction bases left unmatched: 1. This CDR3 comprises 15 residues. CDR1 is MNHEY and CDR2 is SVGEGT in the germline V gene.

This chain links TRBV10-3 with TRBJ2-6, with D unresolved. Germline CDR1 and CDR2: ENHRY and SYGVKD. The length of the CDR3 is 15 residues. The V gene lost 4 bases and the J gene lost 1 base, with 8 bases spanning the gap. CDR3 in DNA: TGTGCCATCAGTGGCGTGGAATCTGGGGCCAACGTCCTGACTTTC. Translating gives CAISGVESGANVLTF.

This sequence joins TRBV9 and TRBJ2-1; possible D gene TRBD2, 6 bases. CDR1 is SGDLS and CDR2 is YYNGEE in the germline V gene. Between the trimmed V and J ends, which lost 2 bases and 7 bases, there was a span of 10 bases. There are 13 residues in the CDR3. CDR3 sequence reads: CASSVGGANEQFF. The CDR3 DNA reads TGTGCCAGCAGCGTTGGCGGGGCGAATGAGCAGTTCTTC.

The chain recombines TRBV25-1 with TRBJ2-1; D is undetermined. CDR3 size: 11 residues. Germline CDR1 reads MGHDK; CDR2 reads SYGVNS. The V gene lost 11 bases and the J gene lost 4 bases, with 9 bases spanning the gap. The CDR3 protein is CAVGPYNEQFF. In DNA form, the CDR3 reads TGTGCCGTTGGGCCGTACAATGAGCAGTTCTTC.

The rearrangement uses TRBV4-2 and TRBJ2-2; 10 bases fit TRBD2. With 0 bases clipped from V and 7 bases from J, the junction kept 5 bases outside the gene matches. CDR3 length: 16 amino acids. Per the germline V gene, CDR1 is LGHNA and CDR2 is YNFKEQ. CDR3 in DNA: TGTGCCAGCAGCCAAGATCCGAGCGGGGGGGGCGGGGAGCTGTTTTTT. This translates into CASSQDPSGGGGELFF.

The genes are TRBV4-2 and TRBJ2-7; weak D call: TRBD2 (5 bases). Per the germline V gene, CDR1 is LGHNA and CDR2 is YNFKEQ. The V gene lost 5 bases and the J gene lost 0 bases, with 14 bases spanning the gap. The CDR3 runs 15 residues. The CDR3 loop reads CASSDRPADSYEQYF. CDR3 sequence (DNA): TGTGCCAGCAGCGACCGACCAGCGGACTCCTACGAGCAGTACTTC.